This is a list of T cell receptor beta chains from one sample in a study of T cells in Graves' hyperthyroidism and ophthalmopathy. TCRdb reprocessed the multiplex PCR reads with MiXCR, giving one entry per CDR3 protein. The data show about 660,000 distinct CDR3 sequences, with over 40% seen just once and approximately 6.8% held by the top ten. The specimen sequenced was peripheral blood or thyroid tissue (not recorded which). The receptors were sampled from an adult man with Graves' disease, either hyperthyroidism or ophthalmopathy (not recorded which). CDR3s include the opening cysteine and the closing phenylalanine or tryptophan. D genes are given only for firm matches. Clone size is not always given. Where it is, it says once, few, many or a class for expanded clones.

>TRBJ1-6|-|many|TRBV20-1
CSVKGVDNSPLHF
TGCAGTGTGAAAGGGGTTGATAATTCACCCCTCCACTTT
>TRBJ1-1|-|-|TRBV2
CASVHTEAFF
TGTGCCAGCGTGCACACTGAAGCTTTCTTT
>TRBJ2-5|-|few|TRBV7-3
CASSPGTSLETQYF
TGTGCCAGCAGCCCCGGGACAAGTCTAGAGACCCAGTACTTC
>TRBJ1-6|TRBD1|-|TRBV10-2
CASSEIAGGNSPLHF
TGCGCCAGCAGTGAGATCGCAGGGGGAAATTCACCCCTCCACTTT
>TRBJ1-2|-|once|TRBV7-2
CASSQVGAYGYTF
TGTGCCAGCAGCCAAGTGGGGGCCTATGGCTACACCTTC
>TRBJ1-1|-|-|TRBV2
CASSPSRGEAFF
TGTGCCAGCAGTCCGAGTAGGGGGGAAGCTTTCTTT
>TRBJ1-6|TRBD1|many|TRBV2
CASSEGQGASNSPLHF
TGTGCCAGCAGTGAAGGACAGGGGGCCTCGAATTCACCCCTCCACTTT
>TRBJ2-5|-|-|TRBV2
CASSPQGRPQETQYF
TGTGCCAGCAGTCCCCAAGGACGTCCCCAAGAGACCCAGTACTTC
>TRBJ1-2|-|many|TRBV7-9
CASSATQGFAGYTF
TGTGCCAGCAGCGCTACCCAGGGCTTCGCTGGCTACACCTTC
>TRBJ1-4|-|-|TRBV20-1
CSASQGNEKLFF
TGCAGTGCTTCCCAGGGAAATGAAAAACTGTTTTTT
>TRBJ2-7|-|-|TRBV12-3/TRBV12-4
CASSLGEPSSYEQYF
TGTGCCAGCAGTTTAGGGGAACCAAGCTCCTACGAGCAGTACTTC
>TRBJ1-5|-|many|TRBV7-8
CASSLMAPVGQPQHF
TGTGCCAGCAGCTTAATGGCCCCGGTCGGTCAGCCCCAGCATTTT
>TRBJ1-1|TRBD1|many|TRBV29-1
CSVVYRGTEAFF
TGCAGCGTTGTTTACAGGGGCACTGAAGCTTTCTTT
>TRBJ1-3|TRBD1|-|TRBV9
CASSVAGGAGNTIYF
TGTGCCAGCAGCGTAGCAGGGGGCGCTGGAAACACCATATATTTT
>TRBJ1-6|-|-|TRBV10-3
CAISNEVVNSPLHF
TGTGCCATCAGCAACGAGGTGGTGAATTCACCCCTCCACTTT
>TRBJ1-2|TRBD1|-|TRBV15
CATSISAGGHGYTF
TGTGCCACCAGCATTTCCGCAGGGGGACATGGCTACACCTTC
>TRBJ1-1|TRBD1|-|TRBV10-3
CATFRAGTETEAFF
TGTGCCACCTTTAGGGCAGGGACAGAAACTGAAGCTTTCTTT
>TRBJ1-2|TRBD1|-|TRBV10-3
CASSNHRDRLDGYTF
TGTGCCAGCAGTAACCACCGGGACAGACTTGATGGCTACACCTTC
>TRBJ1-2|TRBD1|-|TRBV7-3
CASSHPGQGLGYTF
TGCGCCAGCAGCCATCCGGGACAGGGTCTTGGCTACACCTTC
>TRBJ1-2|-|-|TRBV5-1
CAGSPQDSGNTF
TGTGCCGGCAGCCCTCAGGATTCTGGAAACACCTTC
>TRBJ1-1|-|-|TRBV20-1
CSARVMWNTEAFF
TGCAGTGCTAGAGTGATGTGGAACACTGAAGCTTTCTTT
>TRBJ1-1|-|many|TRBV2
CASSEPLEAEAFF
TGTGCCAGCAGTGAACCGCTTGAGGCTGAAGCTTTCTTT
>TRBJ1-1|TRBD1|-|TRBV15
CATSRAGQLNTEAFF
TGTGCCACCAGCAGAGCGGGACAGCTGAACACTGAAGCTTTCTTT